The rows below give T cell receptor beta chains drawn from one sample of a study of blood T cell repertoires in COVID-19. Clones were sequenced by immunoSEQ multiplex PCR, and TCRdb holds only the in-frame ones, with some missing. The data show fewer than 200,000 clones, around 74% seen once. The specimen sequenced was peripheral blood. These receptors were taken from a woman aged 60-70 years with COVID-19, enrolled during active disease. Both conserved end residues are trimmed from each CDR3. The order of the fields is V gene, J gene, CDR3 protein.

V gene: TRBV9; J gene: TRBJ2-3; CDR3 protein: ASSVEIAGGPQDTQY
V gene: TRBV9; J gene: TRBJ2-3; CDR3 protein: ASSVDGSGTRGQY
V gene: TRBV6-2/TRBV6-3; J gene: TRBJ2-1; CDR3 protein: ASSYFTFDRNEQF
V gene: TRBV28; J gene: TRBJ2-7; CDR3 protein: ASTTGTAYYEQY
V gene: TRBV7-2; J gene: TRBJ2-4; CDR3 protein: ASSLRAGNIQY
V gene: TRBV4-3; J gene: TRBJ2-1; CDR3 protein: ASSQGTAKDEQF
V gene: TRBV20-1; J gene: TRBJ1-3; CDR3 protein: SASYQSSSGNTIY
V gene: TRBV4-2; J gene: TRBJ1-1; CDR3 protein: ASSQGGTANTEAF
V gene: TRBV5-8; J gene: TRBJ2-1; CDR3 protein: ASSRWTSNSEQF
V gene: TRBV5-1; J gene: TRBJ1-1; CDR3 protein: ASSRGDSVTEAF
V gene: TRBV28; J gene: TRBJ2-3; CDR3 protein: ATMSRLAVNTQY
V gene: TRBV7-8; J gene: TRBJ1-2; CDR3 protein: ASSLVRGVEGYT
V gene: TRBV18; J gene: TRBJ2-3; CDR3 protein: ASSLMDRGSTDTQY
V gene: TRBV24-1; J gene: TRBJ2-7; CDR3 protein: ATSASGATREQY
V gene: TRBV3-1/TRBV3-2; J gene: TRBJ1-3; CDR3 protein: ASSPVARGAEGNTIY
V gene: TRBV30; J gene: TRBJ1-1; CDR3 protein: AWSYAGTGNTEAF
V gene: TRBV5-6; J gene: TRBJ1-4; CDR3 protein: ASSLTGTGGGEKLF
V gene: TRBV7-6; J gene: TRBJ2-5; CDR3 protein: ASSLPFGQGQETQY
V gene: TRBV29-1; J gene: TRBJ1-4; CDR3 protein: SVGSTGRANEKLF
V gene: TRBV3-1/TRBV3-2; J gene: TRBJ2-1; CDR3 protein: ASSQPPGKSSYNEQF
V gene: TRBV6-2/TRBV6-3; J gene: TRBJ2-2; CDR3 protein: ASSYSNFAAANTGELF
V gene: TRBV5-5; J gene: TRBJ2-2; CDR3 protein: ASSQTDSYTGELF
V gene: TRBV6-6; J gene: TRBJ2-1; CDR3 protein: ASSRGQGANEQF
V gene: TRBV12-3/TRBV12-4; J gene: TRBJ1-4; CDR3 protein: ASLTGLNEKLF
V gene: TRBV5-1; J gene: TRBJ2-6; CDR3 protein: ASSEGQTLSGANVLT
V gene: TRBV5-4; J gene: TRBJ2-1; CDR3 protein: ASSGTSGRVNEQF
V gene: TRBV24-1; J gene: TRBJ1-1; CDR3 protein: ATSGGQGVNAF
V gene: TRBV4-3; J gene: TRBJ2-3; CDR3 protein: ASSTSGSSRSDTQY
V gene: TRBV2; J gene: TRBJ2-5; CDR3 protein: ASRGLAGARETQY
V gene: TRBV28; J gene: TRBJ1-5; CDR3 protein: ASSPYGPGQGGSNQPQH
V gene: TRBV9; J gene: TRBJ2-5; CDR3 protein: ASSSRVGYLETQY
V gene: TRBV4-2; J gene: TRBJ1-4; CDR3 protein: ASSPTGNNEKLF
V gene: TRBV19; J gene: TRBJ2-1; CDR3 protein: ASKAGPYNEQF
V gene: TRBV3-1/TRBV3-2; J gene: TRBJ1-2; CDR3 protein: ASSQDLGRAGYT
V gene: TRBV7-2; J gene: TRBJ1-1; CDR3 protein: ASSPRGAEAF
V gene: TRBV3-1/TRBV3-2; J gene: TRBJ2-2; CDR3 protein: ASSQTITGELF
V gene: TRBV28; J gene: TRBJ1-2; CDR3 protein: ANNTKNRIPLYGYT
V gene: TRBV7-8; J gene: TRBJ1-2; CDR3 protein: ASSLGRSNYGYT
V gene: TRBV16; J gene: TRBJ1-2; CDR3 protein: ASSPQQGAGGYT
V gene: TRBV7-2; J gene: TRBJ2-3; CDR3 protein: ASSKTGYDTQY